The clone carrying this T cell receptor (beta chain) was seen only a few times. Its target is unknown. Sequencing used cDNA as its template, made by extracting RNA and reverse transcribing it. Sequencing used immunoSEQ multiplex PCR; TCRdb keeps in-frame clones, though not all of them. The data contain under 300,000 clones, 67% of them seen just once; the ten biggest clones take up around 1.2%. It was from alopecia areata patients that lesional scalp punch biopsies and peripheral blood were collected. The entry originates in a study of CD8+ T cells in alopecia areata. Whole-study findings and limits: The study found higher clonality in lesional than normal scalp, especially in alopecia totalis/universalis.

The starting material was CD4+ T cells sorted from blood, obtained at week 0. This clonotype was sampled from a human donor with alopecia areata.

The CDR3 DNA is TGTGCCAGTTCCCGGATGATGACTGAAGCTTTCTTT. It is translated as CASSRMMTEAFF. The chain couples TRBV19 to TRBJ1-1; no clear D gene. The V gene lost 8 bases and the J gene lost 5 bases, with 12 bases spanning the gap. Germline V gene lookup returns CDR1 LNHDA and CDR2 SQIVND (reference sequence). The CDR3 sequence is 12 residues long. Variable domain in full (rest from reference TRBV19 and TRBJ1-1): DGGITQSPKYLFRKEGQNVTLSCEQNLNHDAMYWYRQDPGQGLRLIYYSQIVNDFQKGDIAEGYSVSREKKESFPLTVTSAQKNPTAFYLCASSRMMTEAFFGQGTRLTVV.